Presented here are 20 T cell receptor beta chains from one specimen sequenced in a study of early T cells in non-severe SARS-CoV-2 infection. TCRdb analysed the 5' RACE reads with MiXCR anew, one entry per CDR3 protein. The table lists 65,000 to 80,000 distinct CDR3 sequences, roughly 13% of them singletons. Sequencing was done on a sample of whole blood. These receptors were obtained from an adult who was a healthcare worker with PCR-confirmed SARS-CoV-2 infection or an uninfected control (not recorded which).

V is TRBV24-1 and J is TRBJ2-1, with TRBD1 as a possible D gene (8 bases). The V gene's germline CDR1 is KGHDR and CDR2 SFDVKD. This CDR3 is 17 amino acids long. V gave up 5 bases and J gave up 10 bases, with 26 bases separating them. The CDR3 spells CATSGPRGGQVPGEQFF. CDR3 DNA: TGTGCCACCAGTGGTCCCAGGGGGGGACAGGTGCCTGGGGAGCAGTTCTTC.

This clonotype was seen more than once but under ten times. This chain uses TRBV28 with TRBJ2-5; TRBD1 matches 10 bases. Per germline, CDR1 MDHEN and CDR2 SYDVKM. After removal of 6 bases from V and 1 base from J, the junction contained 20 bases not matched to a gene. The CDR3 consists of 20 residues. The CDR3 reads CASSSTWGATGGAPQETQYF. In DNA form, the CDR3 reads TGTGCCAGCAGCTCTACTTGGGGCGCGACAGGGGGCGCGCCCCAAGAGACCCAGTACTTC.

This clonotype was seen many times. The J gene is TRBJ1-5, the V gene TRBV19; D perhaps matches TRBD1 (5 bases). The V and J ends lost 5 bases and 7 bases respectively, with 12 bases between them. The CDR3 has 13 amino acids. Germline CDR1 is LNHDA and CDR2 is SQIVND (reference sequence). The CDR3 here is CASSSQGGQPQHF. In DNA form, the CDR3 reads TGTGCCAGTAGTTCCCAGGGTGGCCAGCCCCAGCATTTT.

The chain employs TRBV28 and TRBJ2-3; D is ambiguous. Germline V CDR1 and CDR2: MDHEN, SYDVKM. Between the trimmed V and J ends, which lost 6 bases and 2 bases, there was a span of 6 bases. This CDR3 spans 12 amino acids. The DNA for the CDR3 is TGTGCCAGCAGCCAACACACAGATACGCAGTATTTT. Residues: CASSQHTDTQYF.

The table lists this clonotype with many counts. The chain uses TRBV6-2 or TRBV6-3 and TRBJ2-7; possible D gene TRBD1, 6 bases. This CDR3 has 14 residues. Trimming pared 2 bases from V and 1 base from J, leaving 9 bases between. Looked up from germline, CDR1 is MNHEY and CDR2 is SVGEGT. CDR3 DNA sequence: TGTGCCAGCAGTTACCGGGGACAATCCTACGAGCAGTACTTC. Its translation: CASSYRGQSYEQYF.

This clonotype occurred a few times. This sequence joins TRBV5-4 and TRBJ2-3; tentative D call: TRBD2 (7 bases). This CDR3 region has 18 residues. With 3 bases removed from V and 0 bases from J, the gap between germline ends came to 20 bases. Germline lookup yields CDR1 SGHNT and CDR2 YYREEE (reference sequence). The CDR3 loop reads CASSSIPGGGGSTDTQYF. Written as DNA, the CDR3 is TGTGCCAGCAGCTCCATCCCTGGGGGCGGGGGAAGCACAGATACGCAGTATTTT.

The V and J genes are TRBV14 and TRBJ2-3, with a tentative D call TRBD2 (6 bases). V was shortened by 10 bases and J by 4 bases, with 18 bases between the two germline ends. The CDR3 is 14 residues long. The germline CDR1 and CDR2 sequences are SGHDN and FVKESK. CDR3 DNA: TGTGCCATCATCGGTGGCGGGACGGCAGATACGCAGTATTTT. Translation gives CAIIGGGTADTQYF.

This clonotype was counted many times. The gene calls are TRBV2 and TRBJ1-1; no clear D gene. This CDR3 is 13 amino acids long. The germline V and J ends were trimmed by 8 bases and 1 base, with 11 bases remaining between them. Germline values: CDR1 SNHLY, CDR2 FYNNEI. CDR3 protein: CASPKKGNTEAFF. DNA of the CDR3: TGTGCCAGCCCTAAGAAAGGGAACACTGAAGCTTTCTTT.

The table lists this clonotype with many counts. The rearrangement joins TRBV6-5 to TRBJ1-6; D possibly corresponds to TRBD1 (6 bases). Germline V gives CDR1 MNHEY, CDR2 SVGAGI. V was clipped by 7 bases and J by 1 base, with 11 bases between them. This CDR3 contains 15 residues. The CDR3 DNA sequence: TGTGCCAGCAAGGGGGGGCCGTCCTATAATTCACCCCTCCACTTT. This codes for CASKGGPSYNSPLHF.

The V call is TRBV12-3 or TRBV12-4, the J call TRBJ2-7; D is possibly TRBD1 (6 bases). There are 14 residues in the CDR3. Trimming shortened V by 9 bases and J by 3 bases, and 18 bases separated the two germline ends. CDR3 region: CARLYRDTDYEQYF. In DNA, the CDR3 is TGTGCCAGACTATACCGGGACACAGACTACGAGCAGTACTTC.

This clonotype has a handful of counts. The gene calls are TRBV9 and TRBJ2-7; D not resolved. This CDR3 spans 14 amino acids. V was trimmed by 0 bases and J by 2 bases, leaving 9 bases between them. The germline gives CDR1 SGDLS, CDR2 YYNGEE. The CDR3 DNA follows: TGTGCCAGCAGCGTAGATGGCAGTCCCTACGAGCAGTACTTC. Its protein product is CASSVDGSPYEQYF. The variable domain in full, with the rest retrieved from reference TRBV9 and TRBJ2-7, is DSGVTQTPKHLITATGQRVTLRCSPRSGDLSVYWYQQSLDQGLQFLIQYYNGEERAKGNILERFSAQQFPDLHSELNLSSLELGDSALYFCASSVDGSPYEQYFGPGTRLTVT.

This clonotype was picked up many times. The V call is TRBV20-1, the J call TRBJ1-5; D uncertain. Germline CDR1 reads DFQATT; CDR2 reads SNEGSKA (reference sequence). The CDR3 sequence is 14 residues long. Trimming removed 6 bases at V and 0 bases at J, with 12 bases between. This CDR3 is CSASLGHSNQPQHF. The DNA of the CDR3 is TGCAGTGCAAGTCTGGGTCATAGCAATCAGCCCCAGCATTTT.

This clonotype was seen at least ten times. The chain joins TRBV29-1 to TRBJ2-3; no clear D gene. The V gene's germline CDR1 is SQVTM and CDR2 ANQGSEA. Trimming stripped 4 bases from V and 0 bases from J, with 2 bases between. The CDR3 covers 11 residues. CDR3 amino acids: CSVASTDTQYF. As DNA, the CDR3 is TGCAGCGTTGCCAGCACAGATACGCAGTATTTT.

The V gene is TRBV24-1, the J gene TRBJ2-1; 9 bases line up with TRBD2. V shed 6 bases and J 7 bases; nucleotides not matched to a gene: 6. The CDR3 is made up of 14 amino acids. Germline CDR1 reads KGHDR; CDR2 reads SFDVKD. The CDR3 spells CATSIAGGQNEQFF. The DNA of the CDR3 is TGTGCCACCAGTATCGCGGGGGGGCAAAATGAGCAGTTCTTC.

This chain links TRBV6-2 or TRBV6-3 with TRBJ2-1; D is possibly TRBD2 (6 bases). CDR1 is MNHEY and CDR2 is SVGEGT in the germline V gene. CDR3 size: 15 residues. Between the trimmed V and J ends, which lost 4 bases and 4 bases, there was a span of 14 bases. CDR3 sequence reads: CASSLERALYNEQFF. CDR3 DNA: TGTGCCAGCAGTTTGGAGCGGGCCCTTTACAATGAGCAGTTCTTC.

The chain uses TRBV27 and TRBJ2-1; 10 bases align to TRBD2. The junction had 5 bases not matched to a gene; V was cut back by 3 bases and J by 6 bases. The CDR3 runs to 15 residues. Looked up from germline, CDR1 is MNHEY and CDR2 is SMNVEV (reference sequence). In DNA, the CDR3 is TGTGCCAGCAGTTTTGTAGCGGGGGGTGTCAATGAGCAGTTCTTC. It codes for CASSFVAGGVNEQFF.

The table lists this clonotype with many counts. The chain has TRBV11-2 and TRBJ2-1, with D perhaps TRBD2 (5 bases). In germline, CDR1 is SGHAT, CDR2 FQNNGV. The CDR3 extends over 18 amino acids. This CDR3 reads CDDRHALVDPRSANEQFF. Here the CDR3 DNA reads TGTGACGATCGTCACGCACTAGTCGACCCTCGGAGCGCCAATGAGCAGTTCTTC.

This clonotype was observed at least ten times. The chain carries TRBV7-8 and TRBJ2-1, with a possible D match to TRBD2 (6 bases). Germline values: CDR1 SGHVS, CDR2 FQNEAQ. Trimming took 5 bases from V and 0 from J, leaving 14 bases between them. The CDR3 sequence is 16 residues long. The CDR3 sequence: CASSKKTGVSYNEQFF. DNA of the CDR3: TGTGCCAGCAGCAAAAAAACGGGAGTCTCCTACAATGAGCAGTTCTTC.

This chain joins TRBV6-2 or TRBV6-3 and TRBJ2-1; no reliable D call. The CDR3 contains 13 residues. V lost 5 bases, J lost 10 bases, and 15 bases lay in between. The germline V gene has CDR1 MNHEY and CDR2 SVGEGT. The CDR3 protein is CASSVSLGWEQFF. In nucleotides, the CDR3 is TGTGCCAGCAGTGTCTCCTTAGGATGGGAGCAGTTCTTC.

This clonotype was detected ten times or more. The CDR3, as DNA: TGTGCCATCAGTGCGGGACAGGGCCGGATTGATACGCAGTATTTT. This gives the protein CAISAGQGRIDTQYF. The V and J genes are TRBV10-3 and TRBJ2-3, with 9 bases that match TRBD1. Germline CDR1 and CDR2: ENHRY and SYGVKD. Trimming removed 4 bases from V and 6 bases from J; junction bases left unmatched: 8. The CDR3 is 15 residues long.